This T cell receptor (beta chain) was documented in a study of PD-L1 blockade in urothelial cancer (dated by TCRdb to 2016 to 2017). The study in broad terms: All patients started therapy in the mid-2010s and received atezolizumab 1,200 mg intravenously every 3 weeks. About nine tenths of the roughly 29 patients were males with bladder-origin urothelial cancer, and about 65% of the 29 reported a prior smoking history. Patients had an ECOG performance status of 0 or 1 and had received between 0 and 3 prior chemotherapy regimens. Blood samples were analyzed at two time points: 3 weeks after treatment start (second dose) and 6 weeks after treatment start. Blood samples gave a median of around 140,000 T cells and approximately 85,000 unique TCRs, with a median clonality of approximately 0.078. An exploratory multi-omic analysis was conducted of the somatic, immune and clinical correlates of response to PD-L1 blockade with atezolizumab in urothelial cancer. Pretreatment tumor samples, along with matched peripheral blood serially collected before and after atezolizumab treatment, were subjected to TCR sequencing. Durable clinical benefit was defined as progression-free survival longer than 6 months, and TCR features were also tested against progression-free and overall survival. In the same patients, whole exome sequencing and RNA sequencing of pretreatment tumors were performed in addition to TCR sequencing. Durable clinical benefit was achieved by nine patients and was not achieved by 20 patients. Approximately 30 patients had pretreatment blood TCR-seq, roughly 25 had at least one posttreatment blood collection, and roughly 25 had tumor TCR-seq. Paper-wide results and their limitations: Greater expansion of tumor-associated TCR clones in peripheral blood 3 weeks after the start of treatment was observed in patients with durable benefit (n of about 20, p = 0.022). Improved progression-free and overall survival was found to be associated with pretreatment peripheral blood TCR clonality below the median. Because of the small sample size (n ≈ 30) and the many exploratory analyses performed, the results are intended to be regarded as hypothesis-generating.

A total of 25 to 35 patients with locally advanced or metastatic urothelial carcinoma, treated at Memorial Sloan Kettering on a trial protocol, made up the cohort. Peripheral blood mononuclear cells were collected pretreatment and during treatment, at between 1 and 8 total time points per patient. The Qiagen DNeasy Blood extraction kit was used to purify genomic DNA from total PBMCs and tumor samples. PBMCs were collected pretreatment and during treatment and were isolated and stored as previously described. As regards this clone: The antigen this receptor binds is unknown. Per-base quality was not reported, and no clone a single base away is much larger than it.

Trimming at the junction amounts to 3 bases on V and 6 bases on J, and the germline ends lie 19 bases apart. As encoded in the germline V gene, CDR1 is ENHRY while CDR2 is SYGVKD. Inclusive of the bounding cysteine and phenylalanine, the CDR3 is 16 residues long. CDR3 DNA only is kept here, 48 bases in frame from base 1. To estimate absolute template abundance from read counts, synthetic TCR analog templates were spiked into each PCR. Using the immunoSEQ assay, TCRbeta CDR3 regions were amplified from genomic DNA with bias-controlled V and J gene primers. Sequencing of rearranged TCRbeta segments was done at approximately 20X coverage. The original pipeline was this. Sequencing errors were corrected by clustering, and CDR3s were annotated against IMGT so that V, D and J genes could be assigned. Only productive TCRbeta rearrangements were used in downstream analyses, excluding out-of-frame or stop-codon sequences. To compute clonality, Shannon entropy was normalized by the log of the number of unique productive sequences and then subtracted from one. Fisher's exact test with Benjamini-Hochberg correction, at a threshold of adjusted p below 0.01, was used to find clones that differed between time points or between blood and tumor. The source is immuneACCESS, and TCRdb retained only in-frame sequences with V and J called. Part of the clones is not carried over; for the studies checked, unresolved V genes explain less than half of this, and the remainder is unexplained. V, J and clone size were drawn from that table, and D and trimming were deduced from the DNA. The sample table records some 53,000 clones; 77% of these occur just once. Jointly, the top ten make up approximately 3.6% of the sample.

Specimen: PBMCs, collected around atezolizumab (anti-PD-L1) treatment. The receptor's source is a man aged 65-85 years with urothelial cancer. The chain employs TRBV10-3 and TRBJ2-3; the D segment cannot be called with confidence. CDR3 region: CAISDRSGESWDTQYF. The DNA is TGTGCCATCAGTGATCGATCGGGTGAGAGTTGGGATACGCAGTATTTT.